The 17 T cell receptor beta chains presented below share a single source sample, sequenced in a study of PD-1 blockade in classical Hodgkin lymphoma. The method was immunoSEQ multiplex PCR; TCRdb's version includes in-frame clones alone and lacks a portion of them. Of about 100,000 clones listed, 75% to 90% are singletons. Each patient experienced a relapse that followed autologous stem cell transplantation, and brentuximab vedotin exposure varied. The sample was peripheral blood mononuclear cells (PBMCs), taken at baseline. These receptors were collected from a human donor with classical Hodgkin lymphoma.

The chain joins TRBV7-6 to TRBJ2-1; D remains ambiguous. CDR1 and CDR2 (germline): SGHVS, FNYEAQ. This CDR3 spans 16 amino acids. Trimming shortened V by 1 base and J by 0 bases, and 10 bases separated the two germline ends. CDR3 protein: CASSLGALSSYNEQFF. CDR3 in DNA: TGTGCCAGCAGCTTAGGAGCCTTAAGCTCCTACAATGAGCAGTTCTTC.

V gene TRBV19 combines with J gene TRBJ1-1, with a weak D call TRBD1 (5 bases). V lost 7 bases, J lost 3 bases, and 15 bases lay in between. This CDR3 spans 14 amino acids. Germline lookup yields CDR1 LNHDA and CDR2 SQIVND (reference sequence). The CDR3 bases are TGTGCCAGTACGAGGACATCTGGGGACACTGAAGCTTTCTTT. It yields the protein CASTRTSGDTEAFF.

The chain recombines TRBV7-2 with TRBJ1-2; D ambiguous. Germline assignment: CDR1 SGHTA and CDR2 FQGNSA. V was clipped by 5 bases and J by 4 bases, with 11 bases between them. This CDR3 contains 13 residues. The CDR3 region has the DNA TGTGCCAGCAGCCCCGGGTCACTCTATGGCTACACCTTC. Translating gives CASSPGSLYGYTF.

The CDR3 coding sequence is TGTGCCAGCAGCTTAGGTCCAGTCGAAAAACTGTTTTTT. This gives the protein CASSLGPVEKLFF. The chain employs TRBV7-6 and TRBJ1-4; D not resolved. CDR1 is SGHVS and CDR2 is FNYEAQ in the germline V gene. The CDR3 spans 13 residues. The V gene lost 1 base and the J gene lost 8 bases, with 8 bases spanning the gap.

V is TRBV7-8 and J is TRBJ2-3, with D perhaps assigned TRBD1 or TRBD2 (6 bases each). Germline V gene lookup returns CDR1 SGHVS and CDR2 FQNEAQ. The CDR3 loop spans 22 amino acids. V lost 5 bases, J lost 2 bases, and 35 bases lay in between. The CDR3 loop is CASSPRTGRGGVVLGVTDTQYF. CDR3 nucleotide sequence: TGTGCCAGCAGCCCGAGAACGGGCAGGGGAGGAGTGGTACTGGGGGTCACAGATACGCAGTATTTT.

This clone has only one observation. DNA for the CDR3: TGTGCCAGCAGCTGGAAAGGGTCAGATACGCAGTATTTT. Its translation is CASSWKGSDTQYF. J is TRBJ2-3 and V is TRBV7-2, with no clear D. Germline-derived CDR1 and CDR2 are SGHTA and FQGNSA. With 4 bases removed from V and 4 bases from J, the gap between germline ends came to 9 bases. CDR3 length equals 13 residues.

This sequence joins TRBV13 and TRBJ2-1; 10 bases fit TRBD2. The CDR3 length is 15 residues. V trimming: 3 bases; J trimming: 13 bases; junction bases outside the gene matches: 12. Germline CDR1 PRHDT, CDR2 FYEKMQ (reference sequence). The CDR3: CASSLGRLAGAHQFF. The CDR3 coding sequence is TGTGCCAGCAGCTTGGGCCGGCTAGCGGGAGCCCATCAGTTCTTC.

The CDR3 region has the DNA TGTGCCACCTTGCCCGAGGGGGCCGGTTTTAGCACTGAAGCTTTCTTT. It encodes CATLPEGAGFSTEAFF. This chain links TRBV19 with TRBJ1-1; 7 bases are shared with TRBD1. The CDR3 has 16 amino acids. J lost 4 bases, V lost 10 bases, and 18 bases had no gene match. Germline-derived CDR1 and CDR2 are LNHDA and SQIVND (reference sequence). Based on the CDR3 plus reference TRBV19 and TRBJ1-1, the full variable domain is DGGITQSPKYLFRKEGQNVTLSCEQNLNHDAMYWYRQDPGQGLRLIYYSQIVNDFQKGDIAEGYSVSREKKESFPLTVTSAQKNPTAFYLCATLPEGAGFSTEAFFGQGTRLTVV.

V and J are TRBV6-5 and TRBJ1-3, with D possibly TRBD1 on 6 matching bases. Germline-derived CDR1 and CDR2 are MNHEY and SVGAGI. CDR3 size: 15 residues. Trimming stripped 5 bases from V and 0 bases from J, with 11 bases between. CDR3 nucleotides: TGTGCCAGCAGTCTCGGACAGACCTCTGGAAACACCATATATTTT. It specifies CASSLGQTSGNTIYF.

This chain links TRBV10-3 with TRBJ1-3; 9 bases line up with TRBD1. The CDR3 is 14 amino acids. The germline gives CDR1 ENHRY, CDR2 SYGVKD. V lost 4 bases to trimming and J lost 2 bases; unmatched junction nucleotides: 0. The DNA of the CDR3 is TGTGCCATCAGTGGGGACAGGGCTGGAAACACCATATATTTT. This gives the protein CAISGDRAGNTIYF.

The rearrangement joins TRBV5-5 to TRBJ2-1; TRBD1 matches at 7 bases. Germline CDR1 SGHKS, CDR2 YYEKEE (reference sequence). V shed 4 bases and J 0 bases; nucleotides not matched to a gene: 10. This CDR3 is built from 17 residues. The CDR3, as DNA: TGTGCCAGCAGCGCAGAGGGGGCCGGAGGCTCCTACAATGAGCAGTTCTTC. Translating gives CASSAEGAGGSYNEQFF.

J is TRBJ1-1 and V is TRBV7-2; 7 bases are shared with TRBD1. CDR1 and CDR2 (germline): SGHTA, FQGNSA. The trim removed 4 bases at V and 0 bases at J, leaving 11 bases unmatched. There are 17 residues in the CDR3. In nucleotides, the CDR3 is TGTGCCAGCAGCTGGGGGGCGGACAGGACGATGAACACTGAAGCTTTCTTT. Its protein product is CASSWGADRTMNTEAFF.

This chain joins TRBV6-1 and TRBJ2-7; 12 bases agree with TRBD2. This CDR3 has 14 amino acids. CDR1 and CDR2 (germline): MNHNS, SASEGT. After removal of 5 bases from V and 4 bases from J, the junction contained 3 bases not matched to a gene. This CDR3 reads CASSRTSGTYEQYF. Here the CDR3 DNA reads TGTGCCAGCAGTCGGACTAGCGGGACGTACGAGCAGTACTTC.

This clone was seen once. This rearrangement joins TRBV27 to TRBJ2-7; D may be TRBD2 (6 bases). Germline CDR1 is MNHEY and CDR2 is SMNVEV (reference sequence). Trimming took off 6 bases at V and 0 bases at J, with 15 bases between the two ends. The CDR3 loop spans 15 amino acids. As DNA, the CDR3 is TGTGCCAGCAGGTCGACCACTAGCCTCTCCTACGAGCAGTACTTC. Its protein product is CASRSTTSLSYEQYF.

The CDR3 protein is CSVEGVSGGTDTQYF. CDR3 in DNA: TGCAGCGTTGAAGGCGTTAGCGGAGGCACAGATACGCAGTATTTT. This chain joins TRBV29-1 and TRBJ2-3, with TRBD2 as a possible D gene (6 bases). The germline gives CDR1 SQVTM, CDR2 ANQGSEA. Between the trimmed V and J ends, which lost 1 base and 1 base, there was a span of 12 bases. This CDR3 has 15 residues.

The CDR3 bases are TGCGCCAGCAGCTTACAGACAGGTTACTACGAGCAGTACTTC. Its translation: CASSLQTGYYEQYF. V is TRBV5-1 and J is TRBJ2-7, with a weak D call TRBD1 (6 bases). The V end was cut by 2 bases, the J end by 3 bases, with 12 bases between. The CDR3 spans 14 residues. Germline values: CDR1 SGHRS, CDR2 YFSETQ.

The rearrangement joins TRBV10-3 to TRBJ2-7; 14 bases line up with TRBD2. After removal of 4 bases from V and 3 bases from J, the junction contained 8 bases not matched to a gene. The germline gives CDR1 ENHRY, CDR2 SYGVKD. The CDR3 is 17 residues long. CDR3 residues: CAISASSGTSGSYEQYF. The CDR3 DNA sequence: TGTGCCATCAGTGCCTCCTCCGGGACTAGCGGGAGCTACGAGCAGTACTTC.